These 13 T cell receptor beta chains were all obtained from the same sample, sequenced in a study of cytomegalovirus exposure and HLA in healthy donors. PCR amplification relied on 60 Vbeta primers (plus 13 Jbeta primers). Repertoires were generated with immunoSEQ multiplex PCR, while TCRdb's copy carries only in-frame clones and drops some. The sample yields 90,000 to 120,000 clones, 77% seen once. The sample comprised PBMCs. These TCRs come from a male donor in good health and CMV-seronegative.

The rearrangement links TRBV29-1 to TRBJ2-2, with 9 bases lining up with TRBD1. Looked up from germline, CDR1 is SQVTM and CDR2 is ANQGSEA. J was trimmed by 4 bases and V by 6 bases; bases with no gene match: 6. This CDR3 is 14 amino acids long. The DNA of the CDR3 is TGCAGCGTCCACTACAGGGGGCGCACCGGGGAGCTGTTTTTT. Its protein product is CSVHYRGRTGELFF.

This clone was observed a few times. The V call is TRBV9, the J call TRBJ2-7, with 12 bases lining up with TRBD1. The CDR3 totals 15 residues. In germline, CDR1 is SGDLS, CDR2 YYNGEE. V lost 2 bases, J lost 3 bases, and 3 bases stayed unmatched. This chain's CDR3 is CASSVGTGGSYEQYF. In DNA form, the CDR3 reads TGTGCCAGCAGCGTCGGGACAGGGGGCAGCTACGAGCAGTACTTC.

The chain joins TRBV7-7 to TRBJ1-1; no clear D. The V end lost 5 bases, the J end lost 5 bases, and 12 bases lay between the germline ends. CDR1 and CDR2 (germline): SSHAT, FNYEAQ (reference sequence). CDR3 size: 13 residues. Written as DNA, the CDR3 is TGTGCCAGCAGCCTCGAACGCGGGACTGAAGCTTTCTTT. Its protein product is CASSLERGTEAFF. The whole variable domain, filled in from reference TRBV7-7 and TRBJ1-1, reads GAGVSQSPRYKVTKRGQDVTLRCDPISSHATLYWYQQALGQGPEFLTYFNYEAQPDKSGLPSDRFSAERPEGSISTLTIQRTEQRDSAMYRCASSLERGTEAFFGQGTRLTVV.

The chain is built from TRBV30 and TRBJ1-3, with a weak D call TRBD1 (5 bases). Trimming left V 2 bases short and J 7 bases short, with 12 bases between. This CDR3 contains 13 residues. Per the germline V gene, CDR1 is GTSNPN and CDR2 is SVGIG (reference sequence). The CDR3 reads CAWSTGGWNTIYF. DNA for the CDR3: TGTGCCTGGAGTACCGGGGGATGGAACACCATATATTTT.

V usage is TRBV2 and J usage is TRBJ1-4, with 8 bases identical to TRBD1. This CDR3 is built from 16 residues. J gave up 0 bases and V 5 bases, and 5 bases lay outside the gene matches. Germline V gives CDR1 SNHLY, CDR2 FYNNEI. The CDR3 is CASSWDRTTTNEKLFF. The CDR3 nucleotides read TGTGCCAGCAGTTGGGACAGGACTACAACTAATGAAAAACTGTTTTTT.

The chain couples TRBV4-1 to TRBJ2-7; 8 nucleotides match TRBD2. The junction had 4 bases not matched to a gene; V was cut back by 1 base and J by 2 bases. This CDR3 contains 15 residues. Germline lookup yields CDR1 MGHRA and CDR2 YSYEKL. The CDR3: CASSQGAGRAYEQYF. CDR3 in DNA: TGCGCCAGCAGCCAAGGGGCCGGGAGGGCCTACGAGCAGTACTTC.

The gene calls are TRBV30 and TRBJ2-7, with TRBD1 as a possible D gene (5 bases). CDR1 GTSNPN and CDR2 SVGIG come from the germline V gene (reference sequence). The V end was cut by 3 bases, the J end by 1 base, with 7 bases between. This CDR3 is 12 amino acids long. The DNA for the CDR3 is TGTGCCTGGAGGACAGATTCCTACGAGCAGTACTTC. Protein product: CAWRTDSYEQYF.

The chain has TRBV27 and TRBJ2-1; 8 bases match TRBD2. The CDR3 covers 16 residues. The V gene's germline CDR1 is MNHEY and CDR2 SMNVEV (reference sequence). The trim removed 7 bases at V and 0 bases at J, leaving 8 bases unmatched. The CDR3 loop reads CASTGIGTSSYNEQFF. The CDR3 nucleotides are TGTGCCAGCACGGGGATTGGGACTAGCTCCTACAATGAGCAGTTCTTC.

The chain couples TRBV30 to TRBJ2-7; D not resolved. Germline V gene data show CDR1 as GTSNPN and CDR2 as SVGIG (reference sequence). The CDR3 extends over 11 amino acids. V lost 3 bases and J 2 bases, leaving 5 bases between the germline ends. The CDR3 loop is CAWRAAYEQYF. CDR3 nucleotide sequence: TGTGCCTGGAGGGCGGCCTACGAGCAGTACTTC.

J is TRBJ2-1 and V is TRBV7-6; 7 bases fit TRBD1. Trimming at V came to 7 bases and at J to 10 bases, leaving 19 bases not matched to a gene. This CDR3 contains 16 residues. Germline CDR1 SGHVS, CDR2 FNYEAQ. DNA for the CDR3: TGTGCCAGCACCTCAGGGGAGTTTCTTAGGGGGCGGGAGCAGTTCTTC. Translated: CASTSGEFLRGREQFF.

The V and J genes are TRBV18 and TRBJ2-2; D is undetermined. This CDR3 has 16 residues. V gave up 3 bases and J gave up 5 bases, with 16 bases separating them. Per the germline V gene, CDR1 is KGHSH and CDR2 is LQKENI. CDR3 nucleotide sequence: TGTGCCAGCTCACCCCTAGGAACGGTACGGACCGGGGAGCTGTTTTTT. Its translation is CASSPLGTVRTGELFF. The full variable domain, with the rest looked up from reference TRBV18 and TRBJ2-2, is NAGVMQNPRHLVRRRGQEARLRCSPMKGHSHVYWYRQLPEEGLKFMVYLQKENIIDESGMPKERFSAEFPKEGPSILRIQQVVRGDSAAYFCASSPLGTVRTGELFFGEGSRLTVL.

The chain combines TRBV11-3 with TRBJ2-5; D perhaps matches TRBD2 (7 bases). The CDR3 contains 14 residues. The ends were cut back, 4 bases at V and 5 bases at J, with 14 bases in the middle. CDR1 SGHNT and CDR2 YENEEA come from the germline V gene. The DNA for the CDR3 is TGTGCCAGCAGCTCCTACAGGGAGGGGGAGACCCAGTACTTC. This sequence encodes CASSSYREGETQYF. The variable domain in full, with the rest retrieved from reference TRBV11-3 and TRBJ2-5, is EAGVVQSPRYKIIEKKQPVAFWCNPISGHNTLYWYLQNLGQGPELLIRYENEEAVDDSQLPKDRFSAERLKGVDSTLKIQPAELGDSAVYLCASSSYREGETQYFGPGTRLLVL.

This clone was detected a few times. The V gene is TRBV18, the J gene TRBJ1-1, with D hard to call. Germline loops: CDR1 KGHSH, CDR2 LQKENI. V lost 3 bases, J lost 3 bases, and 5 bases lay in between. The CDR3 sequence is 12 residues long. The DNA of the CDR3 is TGTGCCAGCTCACCGGGAGACACTGAAGCTTTCTTT. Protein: CASSPGDTEAFF.